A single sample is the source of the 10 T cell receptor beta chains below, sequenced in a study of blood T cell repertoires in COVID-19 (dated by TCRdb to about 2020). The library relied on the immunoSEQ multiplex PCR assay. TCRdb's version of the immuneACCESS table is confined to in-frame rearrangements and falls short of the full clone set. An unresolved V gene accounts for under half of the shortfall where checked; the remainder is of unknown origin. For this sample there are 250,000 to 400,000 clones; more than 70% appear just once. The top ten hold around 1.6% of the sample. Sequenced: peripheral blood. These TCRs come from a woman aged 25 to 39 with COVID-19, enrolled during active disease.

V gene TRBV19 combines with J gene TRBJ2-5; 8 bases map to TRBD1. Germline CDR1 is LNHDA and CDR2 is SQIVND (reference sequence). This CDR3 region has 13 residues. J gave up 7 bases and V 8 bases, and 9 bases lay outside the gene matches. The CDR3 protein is CASSGQGGRTQYF. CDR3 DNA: TGTGCCAGTTCTGGACAGGGCGGTCGGACCCAGTACTTC.

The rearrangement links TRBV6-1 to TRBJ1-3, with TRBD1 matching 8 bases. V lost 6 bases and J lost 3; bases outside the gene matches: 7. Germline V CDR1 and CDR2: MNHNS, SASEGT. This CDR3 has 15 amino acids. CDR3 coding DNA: TGTGCCAGCAGATTCACCGGGACAGGTGGAAACACCATATATTTT. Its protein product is CASRFTGTGGNTIYF.

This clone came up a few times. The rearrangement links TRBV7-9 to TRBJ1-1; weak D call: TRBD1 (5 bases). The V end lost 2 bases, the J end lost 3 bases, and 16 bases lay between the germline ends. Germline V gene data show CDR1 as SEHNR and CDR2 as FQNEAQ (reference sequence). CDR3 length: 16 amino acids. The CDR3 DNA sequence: TGTGCCAGCAGCTTACTTGGGGCTTCGAGCGACACTGAAGCTTTCTTT. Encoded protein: CASSLLGASSDTEAFF. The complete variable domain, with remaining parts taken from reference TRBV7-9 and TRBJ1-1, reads DTGVSQNPRHKITKRGQNVTFRCDPISEHNRLYWYRQTLGQGPEFLTYFQNEAQLEKSRLLSDRFSAERPKGSFSTLEIQRTEQGDSAMYLCASSLLGASSDTEAFFGQGTRLTVV.

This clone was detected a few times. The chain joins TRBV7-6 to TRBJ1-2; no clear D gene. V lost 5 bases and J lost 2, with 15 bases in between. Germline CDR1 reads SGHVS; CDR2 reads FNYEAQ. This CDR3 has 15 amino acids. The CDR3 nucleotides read TGTGCCAGCAGCCCAGGTGTGAATTTCAACTATGGCTACACCTTC. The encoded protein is CASSPGVNFNYGYTF.

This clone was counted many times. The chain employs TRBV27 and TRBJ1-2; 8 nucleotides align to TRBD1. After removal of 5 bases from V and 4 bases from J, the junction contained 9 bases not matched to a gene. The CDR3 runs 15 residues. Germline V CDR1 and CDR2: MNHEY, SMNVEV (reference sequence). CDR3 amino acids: CASSGGTGPSYGYTF. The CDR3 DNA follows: TGTGCCAGCAGTGGAGGGACAGGTCCCTCCTATGGCTACACCTTC.

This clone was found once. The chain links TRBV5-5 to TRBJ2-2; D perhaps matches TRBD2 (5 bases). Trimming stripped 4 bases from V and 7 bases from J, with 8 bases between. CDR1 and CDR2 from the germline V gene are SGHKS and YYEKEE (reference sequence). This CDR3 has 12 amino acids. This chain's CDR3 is CASSGGGGELFF. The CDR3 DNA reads TGTGCCAGCAGCGGTGGAGGCGGGGAGCTGTTTTTT.

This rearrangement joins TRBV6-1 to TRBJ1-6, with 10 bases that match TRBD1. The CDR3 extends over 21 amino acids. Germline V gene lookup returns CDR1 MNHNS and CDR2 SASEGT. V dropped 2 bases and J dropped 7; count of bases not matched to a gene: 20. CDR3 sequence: CASSEFIPIPGQGRSNSPLHF. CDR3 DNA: TGTGCCAGCAGTGAATTCATACCTATTCCGGGACAGGGGAGAAGCAATTCACCCCTCCACTTT.

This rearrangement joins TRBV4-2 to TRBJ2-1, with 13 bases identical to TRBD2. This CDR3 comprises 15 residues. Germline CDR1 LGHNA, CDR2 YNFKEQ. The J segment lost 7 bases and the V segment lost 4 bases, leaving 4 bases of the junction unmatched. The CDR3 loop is CASSPTSGGHNEQFF. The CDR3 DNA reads TGTGCCAGCAGCCCGACTAGCGGGGGGCATAATGAGCAGTTCTTC.

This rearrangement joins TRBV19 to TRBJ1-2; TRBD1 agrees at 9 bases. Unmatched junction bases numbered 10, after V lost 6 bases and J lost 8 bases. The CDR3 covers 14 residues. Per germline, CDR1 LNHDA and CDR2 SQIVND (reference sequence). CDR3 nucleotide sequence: TGTGCCAGTAGACTAACAGGGGGCTCCTCCGGCTACACCTTC. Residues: CASRLTGGSSGYTF.

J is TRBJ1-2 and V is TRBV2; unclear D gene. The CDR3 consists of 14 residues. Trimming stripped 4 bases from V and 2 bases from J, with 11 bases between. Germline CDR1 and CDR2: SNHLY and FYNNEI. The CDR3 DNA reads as TGTGCCAGCAGTGTCGGGATAGGGAACTATGGCTACACCTTC. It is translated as CASSVGIGNYGYTF. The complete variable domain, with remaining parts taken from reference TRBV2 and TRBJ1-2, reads EPEVTQTPSHQVTQMGQEVILRCVPISNHLYFYWYRQILGQKVEFLVSFYNNEISEKSEIFDDQFSVERPDGSNFTLKIRSTKLEDSAMYFCASSVGIGNYGYTFGSGTRLTVV.